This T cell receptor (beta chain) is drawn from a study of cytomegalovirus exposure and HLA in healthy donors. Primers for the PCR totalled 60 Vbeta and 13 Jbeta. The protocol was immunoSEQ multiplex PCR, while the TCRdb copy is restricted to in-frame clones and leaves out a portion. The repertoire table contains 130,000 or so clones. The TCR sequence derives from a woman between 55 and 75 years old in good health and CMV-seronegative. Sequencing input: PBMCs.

CDR3 region: CASSLLRTTLPYEQYF. The CDR3, as DNA: TGTGCCAGCAGTTTATTGCGGACAACTCTCCCCTACGAGCAGTACTTC. The gene calls are TRBV28 and TRBJ2-7, with D possibly TRBD1 on 5 matching bases. This CDR3 spans 16 amino acids. Trimming pared 1 base from V and 2 bases from J, leaving 15 bases between. CDR1 and CDR2 (germline): MDHEN, SYDVKM.